These 18 T cell receptor beta chains were sequenced from one sample in a study of neoadjuvant anti-PD-1 for oral cavity cancer. Time point meaning: after neoadjuvant nivolumab, at surgical resection. Profiled with immunoSEQ multiplex PCR; TCRdb holds only in-frame clones, not every one. This table holds about 42,000 clones, approximately 80% found once. Sample: PBMCs, taken after nivolumab (anti-PD-1) treatment. The source is a person aged 40-85 years with oral cavity squamous cell carcinoma.

This clone has only a few counts. The chain carries TRBV27 and TRBJ2-1, with TRBD2 matching 14 bases. This CDR3 has 16 residues. With V trimmed by 6 bases and J by 9 bases, 10 bases remained unmatched. Germline CDR1 is MNHEY and CDR2 is SMNVEV (reference sequence). CDR3 residues: CASSLQGLAGESEQFF. DNA for the CDR3: TGTGCCAGCAGCCTTCAGGGACTAGCGGGAGAAAGTGAGCAGTTCTTC.

The chain combines TRBV6-5 with TRBJ1-1; no clear D. Trimming took off 0 bases at V and 5 bases at J, with 13 bases between the two ends. The CDR3 has 15 residues. The V gene's germline CDR1 is MNHEY and CDR2 SVGAGI. This CDR3 reads CASSYSIFQETEAFF. For the CDR3, the DNA is TGTGCCAGCAGTTACTCTATCTTTCAGGAAACTGAAGCTTTCTTT.

The sample holds a few counts of this clone. The V call is TRBV29-1, the J call TRBJ1-6; D possibly corresponds to TRBD1 (6 bases). CDR1 is SQVTM, CDR2 ANQGSEA, per germline. This CDR3 has 14 amino acids. The V end was cut by 7 bases, the J end by 4 bases, with 14 bases between. The CDR3 region has the DNA TGCAGCGGCAAAACAGGGATGTATAATTCACCCCTCCACTTT. It encodes CSGKTGMYNSPLHF.

V is TRBV11-2 and J is TRBJ2-7; a possible D gene is TRBD1 (6 bases). Germline CDR1 SGHAT, CDR2 FQNNGV. CDR3 length equals 14 residues. Trimming left V 3 bases short and J 0 bases short, with 9 bases between. The CDR3 DNA is TGTGCCAGCAGCTTTGAGGGGGACTCCTACGAGCAGTACTTC. It encodes CASSFEGDSYEQYF.

The V and J genes are TRBV6-1 and TRBJ1-6; tentatively, D is TRBD1 (6 bases). CDR1 and CDR2 (germline): MNHNS, SASEGT. V was pared by 6 bases and J by 7 bases, with 16 bases between. The CDR3 length is 15 residues. The CDR3: CASRALSQGNSPLHF. As DNA, the CDR3 is TGTGCCAGCAGGGCCCTCTCACAGGGAAATTCACCCCTCCACTTT.

The chain uses TRBV4-1 and TRBJ2-1; 8 positions match TRBD1. The V gene end was trimmed by 4 bases and the J gene end by 1 base; junction bases not matched to a gene: 3. The CDR3 totals 15 residues. Per the germline V gene, CDR1 is MGHRA and CDR2 is YSYEKL. CDR3 sequence: CASSPRQGSYNEQFF. Written as DNA, the CDR3 is TGCGCCAGCAGCCCTCGACAGGGGTCCTACAATGAGCAGTTCTTC.

This chain links TRBV9 with TRBJ2-7, with 10 bases identical to TRBD2. Germline V gene sequence: CDR1 SGDLS, CDR2 YYNGEE. The CDR3 totals 16 residues. Trimming took 0 bases from V and 4 from J; bases not matched to a gene: 7. The CDR3 nucleotides read TGTGCCAGCAGCGTAGCACTAGCGGGACCGGTGTACGAGCAGTACTTC. Its translation: CASSVALAGPVYEQYF.

The chain recombines TRBV27 with TRBJ1-2; TRBD1 is a possible D gene (6 bases). Trimming shortened V by 4 bases and J by 4 bases, and 16 bases separated the two germline ends. The length of the CDR3 is 15 residues. Germline V gene lookup returns CDR1 MNHEY and CDR2 SMNVEV (reference sequence). The CDR3 region has the DNA TGTGCCAGCAGTTCCCTTTTAGGGGGTCTCTATGGCTACACCTTC. As protein: CASSSLLGGLYGYTF.

This chain connects TRBV5-1 to TRBJ2-7; 9 bases match TRBD2. CDR3 length: 13 amino acids. Germline values: CDR1 SGHRS, CDR2 YFSETQ. V lost 10 bases, J lost 6 bases, and 11 bases stayed unmatched. The CDR3 loop is CASKRGAQSEQYF. In DNA, the CDR3 is TGCGCCTCAAAGCGGGGGGCGCAGAGCGAGCAGTACTTC.

There are a few counts of this clone. The chain recombines TRBV6-5 with TRBJ1-1; tentative D call: TRBD1 (6 bases). V lost 10 bases and J lost 3, with 12 bases in between. Looked up from germline, CDR1 is MNHEY and CDR2 is SVGAGI. The CDR3 totals 12 residues. CDR3 residues: CATYREYTEAFF. CDR3 sequence (DNA): TGTGCCACCTACAGGGAGTACACTGAAGCTTTCTTT.

This clone was observed a few times. The chain employs TRBV5-1 and TRBJ2-1; 9 nucleotides align to TRBD1. The CDR3 totals 16 residues. Germline loops: CDR1 SGHRS, CDR2 YFSETQ. V lost 4 bases and J lost 8; bases outside the gene matches: 13. The CDR3 region is CASSQPNRGQGDEQFF. Written as DNA, the CDR3 is TGCGCCAGCAGCCAACCTAACAGGGGGCAGGGCGATGAGCAGTTCTTC.

This chain uses TRBV7-3 with TRBJ2-6, with 7 bases lining up with TRBD2. In germline, CDR1 is SGHTA, CDR2 FQGTGA. This CDR3 has 15 residues. The junction had 6 bases not matched to a gene; V was cut back by 8 bases and J by 2 bases. The DNA for the CDR3 is TGTGCCAGCCTACTGGGGGGGGCTGGGGCCAACGTCCTGACTTTC. Its protein is CASLLGGAGANVLTF.

V and J are TRBV7-9 and TRBJ1-5; D call uncertain. The CDR3 contains 15 residues. CDR1 SEHNR and CDR2 FQNEAQ come from the germline V gene (reference sequence). Trimming stripped 3 bases from V and 0 bases from J, with 9 bases between. The CDR3 sequence: CASSFGGDSNQPQHF. CDR3 DNA sequence: TGTGCCAGCAGCTTCGGCGGGGATAGCAATCAGCCCCAGCATTTT.

V is TRBV15 and J is TRBJ2-1; 8 bases are shared with TRBD1. From germline, CDR1 is LNHNV and CDR2 YYDKDF (reference sequence). The CDR3 runs 14 residues. V was pared by 11 bases and J by 9 bases, with 15 bases of the junction left unmatched. CDR3 amino acids: CAVGQGTVVAEQFF. The CDR3 DNA sequence: TGTGCCGTAGGACAGGGCACGGTGGTTGCTGAGCAGTTCTTC.

This chain uses TRBV11-2 with TRBJ1-1, with TRBD1 as a possible D gene (6 bases). The V end was cut by 5 bases, the J end by 4 bases, with 14 bases between. Per the germline V gene, CDR1 is SGHAT and CDR2 is FQNNGV. This CDR3 spans 14 amino acids. The CDR3: CASSVTGTATEAFF. The CDR3 DNA reads TGTGCCAGCAGCGTAACAGGGACCGCCACTGAAGCTTTCTTT.

The chain combines TRBV6-6 with TRBJ2-7, with D perhaps matching TRBD1 (6 bases). The CDR3 spans 14 residues. V was pared by 4 bases and J by 4 bases, with 14 bases between. Germline V gives CDR1 MNHNY, CDR2 SVGAGI (reference sequence). CDR3 sequence reads: CASSLDSSFYEQYF. The CDR3 nucleotides read TGTGCCAGCAGTTTGGACAGTTCCTTTTACGAGCAGTACTTC.

This chain uses TRBV28 with TRBJ1-5; D gene ambiguous. V lost 7 bases, J lost 0 bases, and 13 bases lay in between. Germline V gives CDR1 MDHEN, CDR2 SYDVKM. This CDR3 region has 15 residues. The CDR3 DNA follows: TGTGCCAGCACGCTCGGCAGATATAGCAATCAGCCCCAGCATTTT. It codes for CASTLGRYSNQPQHF.

V and J are TRBV27 and TRBJ2-7, with D hard to call. This CDR3 is built from 11 residues. V was trimmed by 0 bases and J by 5 bases, leaving 2 bases between them. Germline V CDR1 and CDR2: MNHEY, SMNVEV (reference sequence). CDR3 loop: CASSLSHEQYF. The CDR3 nucleotides are TGTGCCAGCAGTTTATCTCACGAGCAGTACTTC.